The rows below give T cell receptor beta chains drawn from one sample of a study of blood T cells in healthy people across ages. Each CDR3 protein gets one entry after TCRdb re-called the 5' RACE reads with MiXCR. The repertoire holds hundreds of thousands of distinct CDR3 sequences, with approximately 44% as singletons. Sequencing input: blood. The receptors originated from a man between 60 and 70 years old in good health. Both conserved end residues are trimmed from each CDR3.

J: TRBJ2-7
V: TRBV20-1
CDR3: SARALAGGSYEQY

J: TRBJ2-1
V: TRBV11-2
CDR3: ASSPLRRLGTANEQF

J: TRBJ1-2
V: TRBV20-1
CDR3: SARDRRNNYGYT

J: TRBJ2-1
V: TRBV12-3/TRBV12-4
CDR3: ASRGASGGAYNEQF

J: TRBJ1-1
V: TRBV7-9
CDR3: ASSIDSGEAF

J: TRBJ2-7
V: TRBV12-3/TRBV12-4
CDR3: ASSERAREQY

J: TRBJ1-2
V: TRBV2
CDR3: ASRRQGTHGYT

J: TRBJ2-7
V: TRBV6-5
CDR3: ASRPGGYYEQY

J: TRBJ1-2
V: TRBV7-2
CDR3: ASSSSDYGRSYGYT

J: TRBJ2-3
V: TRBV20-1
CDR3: SARDGPGSTDTQY

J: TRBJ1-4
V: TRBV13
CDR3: ASSYLKGTNEKLF

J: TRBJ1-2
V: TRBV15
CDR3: ATSTSVSPGYT

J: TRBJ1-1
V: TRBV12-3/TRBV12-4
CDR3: ASSRSLNTEAF

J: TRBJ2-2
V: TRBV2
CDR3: ASSPYTGELF

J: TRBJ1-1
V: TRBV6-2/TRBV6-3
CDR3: ASSRTASFTEAF

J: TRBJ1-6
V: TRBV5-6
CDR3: ASSQKQGAGSSPLH

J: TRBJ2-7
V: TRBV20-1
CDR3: SASGVTIPYEQY

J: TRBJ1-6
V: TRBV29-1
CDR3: SVGSGDNSPLH

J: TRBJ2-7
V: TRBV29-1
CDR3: SVQEGNEQY

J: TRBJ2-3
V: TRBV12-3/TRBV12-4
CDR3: ASSADEGLADTQY

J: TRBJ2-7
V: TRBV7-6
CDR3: ASSLAEGGAQY

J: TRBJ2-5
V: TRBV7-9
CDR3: ASSLGGAGQETQY

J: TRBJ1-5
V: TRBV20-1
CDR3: SGLDGPHQPQH

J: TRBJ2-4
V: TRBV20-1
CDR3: SAREGPRGIQY

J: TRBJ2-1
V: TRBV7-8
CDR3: ASSSGASGANEQF

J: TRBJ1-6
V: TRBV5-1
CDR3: ASSWDDSPLH

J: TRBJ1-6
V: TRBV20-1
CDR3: SAREGGRAQNSPLH

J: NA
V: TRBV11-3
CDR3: VSSLGDQGYEQY

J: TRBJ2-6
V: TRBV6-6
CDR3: ASSYMSAGANVLT

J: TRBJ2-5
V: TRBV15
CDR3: ATSRVRGRQETQY

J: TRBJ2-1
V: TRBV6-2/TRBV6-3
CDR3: ASSRDSPTYEQF

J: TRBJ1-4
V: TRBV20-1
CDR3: SAVRQGGGKLF

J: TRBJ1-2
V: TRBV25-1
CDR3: ASSEYGDRGSLLGYT

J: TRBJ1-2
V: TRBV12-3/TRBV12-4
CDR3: ASSSRDRGYGYT

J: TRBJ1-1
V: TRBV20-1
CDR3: SARRGGGSEAF

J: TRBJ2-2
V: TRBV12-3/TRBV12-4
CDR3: ASSLRTAVGTGELF

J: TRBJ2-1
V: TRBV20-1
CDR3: SALQGRLAGGPEQF

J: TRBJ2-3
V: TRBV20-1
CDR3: SARSFRGELTDTQY

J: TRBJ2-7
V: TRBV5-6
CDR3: ASGAGRSSYEQY

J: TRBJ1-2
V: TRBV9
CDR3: ASSGGTVPGYT

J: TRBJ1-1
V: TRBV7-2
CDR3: ASSRQGAGMNTEAF

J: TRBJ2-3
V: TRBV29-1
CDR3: SFPDSSRTDTQY

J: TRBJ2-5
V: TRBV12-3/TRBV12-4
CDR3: ASSLRVGQVGKTQY

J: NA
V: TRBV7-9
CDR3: ASRSSGARSYEQY

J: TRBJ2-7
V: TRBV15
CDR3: ATSRDLPGGPSYEQY

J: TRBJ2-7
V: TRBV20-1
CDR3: SAKIGGASYEQY

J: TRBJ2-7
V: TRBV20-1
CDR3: SAQRNRGATYEQY

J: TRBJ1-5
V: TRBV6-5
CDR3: ASSTRAGQGQPQH

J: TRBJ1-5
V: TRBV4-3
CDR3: ASSQDPGLLQPQH

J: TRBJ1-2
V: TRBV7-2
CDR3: ASSLTGYYGYT

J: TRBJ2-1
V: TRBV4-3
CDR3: ASSQSDYNEQF

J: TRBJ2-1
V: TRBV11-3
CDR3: ASSPQAGGEFGEQF

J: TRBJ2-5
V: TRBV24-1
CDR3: ATSNPLVETQY

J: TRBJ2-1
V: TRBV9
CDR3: ASSVGGRNNEQF

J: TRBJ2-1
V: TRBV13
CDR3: ASSFADRDRF

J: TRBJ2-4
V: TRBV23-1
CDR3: ASSHPTSGGILAKNIQY

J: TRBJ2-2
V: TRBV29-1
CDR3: SVAGGSNTGGLF

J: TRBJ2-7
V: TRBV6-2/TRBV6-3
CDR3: ASSYSDSYEQY

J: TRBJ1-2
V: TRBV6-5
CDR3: ASRNEDSANYGYT

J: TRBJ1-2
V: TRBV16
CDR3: ASSQSSRGDGYT